The present TCR beta chain was sequenced within a study of T cell repertoires in cytomegalovirus infection (dated by TCRdb to the late 2010s). About the full investigation: The peptide stimulations were aimed at well-studied HLA-B-restricted epitopes as well as recently identified HLA-C-restricted CMV epitopes, whose presentation resists viral immunomodulation. Donor HLA type was relevant to the analysis, because carriage of CMV infection together with the matching HLA type was indicated by public TCR beta signatures. The paper's findings and limits, for the study overall: Cumulative frequency of public TCR beta family members discriminated carriers of CMV infection plus the relevant HLA type in this cohort and an independent approximately 360-donor cohort. The ex vivo response was dominated by HLA-C-restricted CMV-specific TCR beta clonotypes, which also provided the single most frequent clonotype in two of eight donors.

The CDR3 sequence holds 14 residues, the cysteine and phenylalanine included. Just the 42-base CDR3 DNA is kept, in frame starting at base 1. Via the germline V gene (reference sequence), CDR1 is LNHDA and CDR2 SQIVND. V and J lose 5 bases and 4 bases, and a span of 14 bases separates them. The label giving this sample's treatment or condition can be read as: in vitro stimulation with specific CMV peptide epitopes to enrich CMV-specific T cells. With respect to this clonotype: What antigen it recognizes has not been identified. No much larger clone is present one base from it, and per-base qualities are unavailable.

These reads were obtained on an Illumina HiSeq 1500. The raw public data were reprocessed by TCRdb itself: fastp quality trimming at Q25, MiXCR clonotype calling, in-frame beta chains only. CDR3 protein sequences are deduplicated, and each keeps its most common genes and DNA. The sample table holds roughly 78,000 distinct CDR3 sequences, of which roughly 39% were seen once. The ten largest clones capture about 92% of the sample. The source was CD8+ T cells from cultured PBMCs, collected from culture after CMV antigen stimulation. The rearrangement joined TRBV19 to TRBJ1-1; the D gene cannot be named for sure. This sequence was found in a human donor in good health (CMV status not recorded). Some clones in this sample may be carry-over from other donors' samples. The CDR3 reads CASSDLLGSTEAFF. At the DNA level, the sequence is TGTGCCAGTAGTGACTTACTAGGAAGCACTGAAGCTTTCTTT.